Shown below are 12 T cell receptor beta chains from a single sample sequenced in a study of T cell responses to AZD1222 COVID-19 vaccine. Clones were sequenced by immunoSEQ multiplex PCR, and TCRdb holds only the in-frame ones, with some missing. The sample consists of about 110,000 clones, approximately 89% of them appearing once. Sequencing was performed on peripheral blood, taken on day 0 of MenACWY control vaccination. These receptors originate from an adult in good health.

The CDR3 region has the DNA TGTGCCAGTCAGCCGGGGACAGGCACTGAAGCTTTCTTT. This codes for CASQPGTGTEAFF. The rearrangement joins TRBV9 to TRBJ1-1; the match to TRBD1 covers 8 bases. The CDR3 length is 13 residues. The germline gives CDR1 SGDLS, CDR2 YYNGEE. Trimming took 8 bases from V and 4 from J; bases not matched to a gene: 7.

V is TRBV5-1 and J is TRBJ2-3; 12 nucleotides match TRBD2. V trimming: 0 bases; J trimming: 6 bases; junction bases outside the gene matches: 5. The CDR3 totals 16 residues. Germline V gene lookup returns CDR1 SGHRS and CDR2 YFSETQ. This chain's CDR3 is CASSLGASGGADTQYF. The CDR3 nucleotides read TGCGCCAGCAGCTTGGGTGCTAGCGGGGGGGCCGATACGCAGTATTTT. The full variable domain, its missing parts supplied by reference TRBV5-1 and TRBJ2-3, is KAGVTQTPRYLIKTRGQQVTLSCSPISGHRSVSWYQQTPGQGLQFLFEYFSETQRNKGNFPGRFSGRQFSNSRSEMNVSTLELGDSALYLCASSLGASGGADTQYFGPGTRLTVL.

CDR3 sequence: CATSGGQNQPQHF. For the CDR3, the DNA is TGTGCCACCAGTGGCGGACAGAATCAGCCCCAGCATTTT. The chain carries TRBV24-1 and TRBJ1-5, with D possibly matching TRBD1 (6 bases). The CDR3 is made up of 13 amino acids. Per the germline V gene, CDR1 is KGHDR and CDR2 is SFDVKD. Trimming left V 5 bases short and J 4 bases short, with 8 bases between.

The chain couples TRBV7-8 to TRBJ2-7; no definite D call. The germline V gene has CDR1 SGHVS and CDR2 FQNEAQ. Trimming removed 5 bases at V and 2 bases at J, with 10 bases between. The CDR3 runs to 13 residues. This CDR3 is CASSLGRTYEQYF. CDR3 nucleotide sequence: TGTGCCAGCAGCCTCGGCAGGACCTACGAGCAGTACTTC.

In nucleotides, the CDR3 is TGTGCCAGCAGCCCAGGGACAGGGAACCAAGAGACCCAGTACTTC. It yields the protein CASSPGTGNQETQYF. The V gene is TRBV6-2 or TRBV6-3, the J gene TRBJ2-5, with 9 bases aligning to TRBD1. The CDR3 runs to 15 residues. The trim removed 6 bases at V and 0 bases at J, leaving 5 bases unmatched. Germline values: CDR1 MNHEY, CDR2 SVGEGT.

Concerning this clone: The CDR3 does not close with the conserved phenylalanine or tryptophan, likely indicating a read error. Because the CDR3's place on the DNA is in doubt, the DNA is left out and the CDR3 is given as listed by TCRdb. This chain joins TRBV5-8 and TRBJ1-1. Germline CDR1 is SGHTS and CDR2 is YDEGEE. The CDR3 totals 13 residues, both ends included. CDR3: CASSWGGKRIEFV.

V usage is TRBV5-1 and J usage is TRBJ1-2, with D possibly matching TRBD1 (5 bases). The CDR3 runs 13 residues. Per the germline V gene, CDR1 is SGHRS and CDR2 is YFSETQ. Trimming stripped 2 bases from V and 4 bases from J, with 9 bases between. The CDR3, as DNA: TGCGCCAGCAGCTTACAGGAACCCTATGGCTACACCTTC. This gives the protein CASSLQEPYGYTF. The whole variable domain, filled in from reference TRBV5-1 and TRBJ1-2, reads KAGVTQTPRYLIKTRGQQVTLSCSPISGHRSVSWYQQTPGQGLQFLFEYFSETQRNKGNFPGRFSGRQFSNSRSEMNVSTLELGDSALYLCASSLQEPYGYTFGSGTRLTVV.

V gene TRBV6-5 combines with J gene TRBJ1-1; no firm D call. Germline CDR1 reads MNHEY; CDR2 reads SVGAGI. Trimming cost V 8 bases and J 2 bases, with 12 bases left between them. This CDR3 is 13 amino acids long. The DNA for the CDR3 is TGTGCCAGCCTTACGCCGGCTAACACTGAAGCTTTCTTT. Protein product: CASLTPANTEAFF.

Points on this clone: Different DNA sequences within this sample yield the same CDR3. The CDR3 nucleotides are TGCAGCGTTGGACAGGGACCCTCCTACGAGCAGTACTTC. It yields the protein CSVGQGPSYEQYF. This sequence joins TRBV29-1 and TRBJ2-7, with TRBD1 identical over 7 bases. The CDR3 loop spans 13 amino acids. V dropped 4 bases and J dropped 0; count of bases not matched to a gene: 3. CDR1 is SQVTM, CDR2 ANQGSEA, per germline.

This clone was counted a single time. The V gene is TRBV7-9, the J gene TRBJ2-1; D is unclear. The V gene lost 0 bases and the J gene lost 5 bases, with 11 bases spanning the gap. Germline-derived CDR1 and CDR2 are SEHNR and FQNEAQ (reference sequence). The CDR3 totals 15 residues. The CDR3 loop reads CASSLAPPTNNEQFF. Here the CDR3 DNA reads TGTGCCAGCAGCTTAGCCCCCCCCACAAACAATGAGCAGTTCTTC. The variable domain in full, with the rest retrieved from reference TRBV7-9 and TRBJ2-1, is DTGVSQNPRHKITKRGQNVTFRCDPISEHNRLYWYRQTLGQGPEFLTYFQNEAQLEKSRLLSDRFSAERPKGSFSTLEIQRTEQGDSAMYLCASSLAPPTNNEQFFGPGTRLTVL.

This chain links TRBV28 with TRBJ1-4, with D unresolved. The CDR3 is 12 residues long. Germline values: CDR1 MDHEN, CDR2 SYDVKM. V was clipped by 9 bases and J by 1 base, with 6 bases between them. CDR3 loop: CASCGTNEKLFF. The DNA of the CDR3 is TGTGCCAGTTGCGGAACTAATGAAAAACTGTTTTTT.

The chain carries TRBV19 and TRBJ2-2; TRBD2 agrees at 14 bases. This CDR3 is 18 amino acids long. The J segment lost 2 bases and the V segment lost 4 bases, leaving 6 bases of the junction unmatched. Germline loops: CDR1 LNHDA, CDR2 SQIVND (reference sequence). In DNA, the CDR3 is TGTGCCAGTAGTACCGGACTAGCGGGGGGCCTAAACACCGGGGAGCTGTTTTTT. Encoded protein: CASSTGLAGGLNTGELFF.